These 10 T cell receptor beta chains were sequenced from one sample in a study of shared clonotypes between healthy human individuals. The protocol was immunoSEQ multiplex PCR, while the TCRdb copy is restricted to in-frame clones and leaves out a portion. The sample holds millions of clones, more than 85% seen once. Sequences were obtained from naive CD4+ T cells from PBMCs. Subset meaning: CD45RA+ positively selected. The origin of the receptors is a man between 18 and 29 years old in good health. Some clones in this sample may be carry-over from other donors' samples.

A few counts support this clone. The CDR3 bases are TGTGCCAGCAGCGCCCCTCGGGACACAGTCTACGAGCAGTACTTC. Residues: CASSAPRDTVYEQYF. The J gene is TRBJ2-7, the V gene TRBV2; the D gene is possibly TRBD1 (6 bases). CDR1 is SNHLY and CDR2 is FYNNEI in the germline V gene. There are 15 residues in the CDR3. With 6 bases removed from V and 3 bases from J, the gap between germline ends came to 18 bases.

This sequence joins TRBV27 and TRBJ1-2; D gene unclear. From germline, CDR1 is MNHEY and CDR2 SMNVEV (reference sequence). The CDR3 contains 14 residues. Trimming removed 1 base from V and 8 bases from J, with 14 bases in between. Written as DNA, the CDR3 is TGTGCCAGCAGTTTATTAGGCCAAACGAGGGGCTACACCTTC. Translation: CASSLLGQTRGYTF.

Points on this clone: Other DNA sequences within the sample encode an identical CDR3. V is TRBV7-2 and J is TRBJ1-1; D is unresolved. Trimming took off 2 bases at V and 4 bases at J, with 8 bases between the two ends. Germline-derived CDR1 and CDR2 are SGHTA and FQGNSA. The CDR3 is 13 residues long. For the CDR3, the DNA is TGTGCCAGCAGCTTATATCGGGGCACTGAAGCTTTCTTT. Its protein is CASSLYRGTEAFF.

The chain uses TRBV29-1 and TRBJ2-7; 10 bases are shared with TRBD1. Germline lookup yields CDR1 SQVTM and CDR2 ANQGSEA. This CDR3 is 15 amino acids long. V gave up 7 bases and J gave up 1 base; unmatched junction bases: 10. The CDR3 protein is CSALTRTGGSYEQYF. CDR3 nucleotides: TGCAGCGCTCTTACCCGGACAGGGGGATCCTACGAGCAGTACTTC.

The chain is built from TRBV7-9 and TRBJ2-3; 10 positions match TRBD1. Trimming took 8 bases from V and 5 from J; bases not matched to a gene: 10. The CDR3 has 15 residues. Looked up from germline, CDR1 is SEHNR and CDR2 is FQNEAQ (reference sequence). CDR3 DNA sequence: TGTGCCAGCCCACGAGGGACAGGGGATAGAGATACGCAGTATTTT. It specifies CASPRGTGDRDTQYF.

On this clone: The same CDR3 arises from other DNA sequences in this sample as well. CDR3 in DNA: TGTGCCTGGAGTGAGGGCAATCAGCCCCAGCATTTT. This translates into CAWSEGNQPQHF. The chain employs TRBV30 and TRBJ1-5; D uncertain. CDR1 and CDR2 from the germline V gene are GTSNPN and SVGIG (reference sequence). V lost 1 base and J lost 2, with 3 bases in between. There are 12 residues in the CDR3.

This chain joins TRBV7-9 and TRBJ2-1; 10 bases map to TRBD1. Germline-derived CDR1 and CDR2 are SEHNR and FQNEAQ (reference sequence). V dropped 4 bases and J dropped 9; count of bases not matched to a gene: 9. The CDR3 sequence is 15 residues long. Here the CDR3 reads CASSSLGTGVVEQFF. As DNA, the CDR3 is TGTGCCAGCAGCTCCCTTGGGACAGGGGTGGTTGAGCAGTTCTTC.

To note about this clone: Additional DNA sequences in this sample encode the identical CDR3. The chain couples TRBV5-1 to TRBJ2-3; D is unclear. Germline CDR1 reads SGHRS; CDR2 reads YFSETQ. Trimming pared 0 bases from V and 2 bases from J, leaving 7 bases between. The CDR3 extends over 14 amino acids. The CDR3 region has the DNA TGCGCCAGCAGCTTGGCACGATCCACAGATACGCAGTATTTT. Protein sequence: CASSLARSTDTQYF.

This clone was observed a single time. The genes are TRBV5-1 and TRBJ2-3, with no clear D. Germline values: CDR1 SGHRS, CDR2 YFSETQ. The V end lost 4 bases, the J end lost 2 bases, and 11 bases lay between the germline ends. The CDR3 has 14 amino acids. CDR3 nucleotide sequence: TGCGCCAGCAGCCGAGGAGACCACACAGATACGCAGTATTTT. It encodes CASSRGDHTDTQYF.

V is TRBV5-1 and J is TRBJ2-3; possible D gene TRBD2, 7 bases. The germline V gene encodes CDR1 SGHRS and CDR2 YFSETQ. The V end lost 2 bases, the J end lost 2 bases, and 12 bases lay between the germline ends. The CDR3 spans 15 residues. CDR3 in amino acids: CASSLQGGPTDTQYF. As DNA, the CDR3 is TGCGCCAGCAGCTTACAGGGAGGGCCCACAGATACGCAGTATTTT.